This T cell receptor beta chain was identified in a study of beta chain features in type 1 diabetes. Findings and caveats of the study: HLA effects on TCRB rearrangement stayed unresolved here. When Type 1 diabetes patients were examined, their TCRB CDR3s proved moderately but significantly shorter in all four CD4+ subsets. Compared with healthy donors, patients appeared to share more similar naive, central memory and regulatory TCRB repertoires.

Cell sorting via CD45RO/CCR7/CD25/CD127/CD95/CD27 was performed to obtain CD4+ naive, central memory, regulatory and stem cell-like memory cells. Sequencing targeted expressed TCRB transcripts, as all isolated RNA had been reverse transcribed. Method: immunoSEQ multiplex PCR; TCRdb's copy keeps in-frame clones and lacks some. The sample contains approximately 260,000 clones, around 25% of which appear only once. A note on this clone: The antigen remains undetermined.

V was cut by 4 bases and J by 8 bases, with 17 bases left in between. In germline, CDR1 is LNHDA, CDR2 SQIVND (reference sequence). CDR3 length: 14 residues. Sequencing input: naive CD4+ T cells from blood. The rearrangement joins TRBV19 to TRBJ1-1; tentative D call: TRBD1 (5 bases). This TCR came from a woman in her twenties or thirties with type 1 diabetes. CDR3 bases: TGTGCCAGTAGTACCGGGGGGGGTTTTGTCGAAGCTTTCTTT. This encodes CASSTGGGFVEAFF.